Below, one TCR beta chain is given with its context. Its antigen is undetermined. TCRdb itself ran the 5' RACE reads through MiXCR, one entry per CDR3 protein. The data show about 500,000 distinct CDR3 sequences, roughly 17% seen once. Unmatched junction bases numbered 1, after V lost 1 base and J lost 10 bases. CDR3 length equals 13 residues. CDR1 is SGHVS, CDR2 FNYEAQ, per germline. The data were obtained in a study of T cells after yellow fever vaccination. Looking at the study overall: Preparation of fractions with low cell numbers was performed using SMART-Seq v4 Ultra Low Input. Study conclusions and caveats: Post-booster repertoires contained most primary-vaccination clones again (almost 97% CD4, about 90% CD8).

Material: PBMCs, obtained 5 days after the first yellow fever vaccination. The receptor was isolated from a man aged 18 to 29 who received the YFV17D yellow fever vaccine. The chain employs TRBV7-6 and TRBJ2-1; the match to TRBD2 covers 10 bases. Here the CDR3 DNA reads TGTGCCAGCAGCTTAGAACTAGCGGGGGAGCAGTTCTTC. It codes for CASSLELAGEQFF.